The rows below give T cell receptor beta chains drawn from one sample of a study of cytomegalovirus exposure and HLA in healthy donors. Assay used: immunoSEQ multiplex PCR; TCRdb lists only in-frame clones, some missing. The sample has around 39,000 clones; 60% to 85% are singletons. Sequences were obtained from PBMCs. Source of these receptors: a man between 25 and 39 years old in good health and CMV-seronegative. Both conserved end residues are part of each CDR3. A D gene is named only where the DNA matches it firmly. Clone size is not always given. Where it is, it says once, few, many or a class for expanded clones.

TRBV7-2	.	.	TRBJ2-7	CASSSRPGDAYEQYF	TGTGCCAGCAGTTCTAGGCCGGGAGACGCCTACGAGCAGTACTTC
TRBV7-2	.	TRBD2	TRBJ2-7	CASSSHLAGGPGGSYEQYF	TGTGCCAGCAGCTCCCATTTAGCGGGAGGGCCGGGGGGATCCTACGAGCAGTACTTC
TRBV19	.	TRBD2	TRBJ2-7	CASSMARTSGRGYEQYF	TGTGCCAGTAGTATGGCCCGGACTAGCGGGAGAGGTTACGAGCAGTACTTC
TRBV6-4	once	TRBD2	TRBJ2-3	CASSLAGVKDTQYF	TGTGCCAGCAGTCTAGCGGGAGTAAAAGATACGCAGTATTTT
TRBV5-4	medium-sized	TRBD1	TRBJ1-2	CASSEGQQGGYTF	TGTGCCAGCAGCGAGGGACAACAGGGGGGCTACACCTTC
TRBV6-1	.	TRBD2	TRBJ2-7	CASSESLAVSYEQYF	TGTGCCAGCAGTGAAAGCCTAGCGGTATCCTACGAGCAGTACTTC
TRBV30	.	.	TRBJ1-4	CAWSVMSNEKLFF	TGTGCCTGGAGTGTAATGTCAAATGAAAAACTGTTTTTT
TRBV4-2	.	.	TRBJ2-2	CASSQEGYIGTGELFF	TGTGCCAGCAGCCAAGAGGGCTATATTGGGACCGGGGAGCTGTTTTTT
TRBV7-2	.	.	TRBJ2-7	CASSLESEAEQYF	TGTGCCAGCAGCTTAGAAAGCGAGGCCGAGCAGTACTTC
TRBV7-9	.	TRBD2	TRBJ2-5	CASRPAGSGQETQYF	TGTGCCAGCAGACCAGCGGGATCCGGACAAGAGACCCAGTACTTC
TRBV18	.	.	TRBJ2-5	CASSPTHDSLQETQYF	TGTGCCAGCTCACCCACCCACGACAGCCTCCAAGAGACCCAGTACTTC
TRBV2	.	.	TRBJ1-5	CASELKSGNQPQHF	TGTGCCAGTGAATTAAAGTCGGGCAATCAGCCCCAGCATTTT
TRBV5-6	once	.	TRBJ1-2	CASSSSYGYTF	TGTGCCAGCAGCTCGAGCTATGGCTACACCTTC
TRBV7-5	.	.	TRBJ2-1	CVRSPGTSGRDEQFF	TGTGTCAGAAGCCCGGGAACTAGCGGGAGAGATGAGCAGTTCTTC
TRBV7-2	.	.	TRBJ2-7	CASSLMAPSLGGYEQYF	TGTGCCAGCAGCCTAATGGCGCCAAGTCTGGGAGGCTACGAGCAGTACTTC
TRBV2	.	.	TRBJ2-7	CASSDEGGATYEQYF	TGTGCCAGCAGTGACGAAGGGGGGGCAACCTACGAGCAGTACTTC
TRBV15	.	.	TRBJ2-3	CATSRDSGSPDTQYF	TGTGCCACCAGCAGAGATTCGGGTTCTCCAGATACGCAGTATTTT
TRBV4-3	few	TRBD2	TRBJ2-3	CASSQDWGSGSTDTQYF	TGCGCCAGCAGCCAAGATTGGGGTAGCGGGAGTACAGATACGCAGTATTTT
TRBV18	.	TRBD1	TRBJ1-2	CASSPGQGGYGYTF	TGTGCCAGCTCACCGGGACAGGGAGGGTATGGCTACACCTTC
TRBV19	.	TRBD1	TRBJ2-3	CASGTGSTDTQYF	TGTGCCAGTGGGACAGGGTCTACAGATACGCAGTATTTT
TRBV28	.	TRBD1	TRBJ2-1	CASSFRQGNFYNEQFF	TGTGCCAGCAGTTTTAGACAGGGGAATTTCTACAATGAGCAGTTCTTC
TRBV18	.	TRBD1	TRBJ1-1	CASSPLRGEAFF	TGTGCCAGCTCACCACTCAGGGGGGAAGCTTTCTTT
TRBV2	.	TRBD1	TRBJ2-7	CASSESQGSPRLGSYEQYF	TGTGCCAGCAGTGAATCACAGGGGTCCCCCCGGTTAGGATCCTACGAGCAGTACTTC
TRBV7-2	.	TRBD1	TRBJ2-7	CASSFNRGVYEQYF	TGTGCCAGCAGCTTTAACAGGGGTGTATACGAGCAGTACTTC
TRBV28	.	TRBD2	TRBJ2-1	CASHDGLAVYNEQFF	TGTGCCAGCCATGACGGACTAGCGGTTTACAATGAGCAGTTCTTC
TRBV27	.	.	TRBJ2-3	CASSYGLHTDTQYF	TGTGCCAGCAGTTATGGACTACACACAGATACGCAGTATTTT
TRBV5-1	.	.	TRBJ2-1	CASSGSASIGSYNEQFF	TGCGCCAGCAGCGGCTCAGCTAGCATTGGCTCCTACAATGAGCAGTTCTTC
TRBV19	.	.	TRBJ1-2	CASTVGASNYGYTF	TGTGCCAGTACCGTGGGGGCCTCTAACTATGGCTACACCTTC
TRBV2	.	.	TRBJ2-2	CASTLSGVAGELFF	TGTGCCAGCACCCTCTCGGGGGTAGCCGGGGAGCTGTTTTTT
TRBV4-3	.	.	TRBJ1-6	CASSQDTGERPLHF	TGCGCCAGCAGCCAAGATACGGGGGAGCGGCCCCTCCACTTT
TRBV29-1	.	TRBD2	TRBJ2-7	CSATRPGGQANEQYF	TGCAGCGCCACGAGGCCGGGAGGGCAAGCGAACGAGCAGTACTTC
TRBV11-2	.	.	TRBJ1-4	CASSPDRQNEKLFF	TGTGCCAGCAGCCCCGACAGACAGAATGAAAAACTGTTTTTT
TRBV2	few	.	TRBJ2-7	CASTPGFSKHYEQYF	TGTGCCAGCACCCCGGGATTTTCAAAACACTACGAGCAGTACTTC
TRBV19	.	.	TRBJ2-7	CASRQGSYEQYF	TGTGCCAGTAGACAGGGATCGTACGAGCAGTACTTC
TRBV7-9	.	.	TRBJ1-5	CASSPQGGQPQHF	TGTGCCAGCAGCCCCCAAGGGGGTCAGCCCCAGCATTTT
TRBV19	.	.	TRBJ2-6	CASSSRTGANVLTF	TGTGCCAGTAGTAGTCGTACTGGGGCCAACGTCCTGACTTTC
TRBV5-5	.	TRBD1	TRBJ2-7	CASSYPGQGYEQYF	TGTGCCAGCAGCTACCCGGGACAGGGCTACGAGCAGTACTTC
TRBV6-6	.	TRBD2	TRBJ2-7	CAIGTSGKSYEQYF	TGTGCCATTGGGACTAGCGGGAAATCCTACGAGCAGTACTTC
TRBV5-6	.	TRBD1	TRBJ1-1	CASSFRGLTTEAFF	TGTGCCAGCAGCTTCAGGGGGCTTACTACTGAAGCTTTCTTT
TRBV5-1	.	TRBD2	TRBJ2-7	CASSLDRPSSGPYF	TGCGCCAGCAGCTTGGACAGACCTTCTAGCGGGCCTTACTTC
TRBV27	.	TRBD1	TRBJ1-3	CASRLTGASSGNTIYF	TGTGCCAGCAGGCTAACAGGGGCGAGCTCTGGAAACACCATATATTTT
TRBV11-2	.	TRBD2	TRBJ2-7	CASSFLGGSYEQYF	TGTGCCAGCAGCTTCCTGGGAGGGTCCTACGAGCAGTACTTC
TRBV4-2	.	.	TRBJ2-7	CASSQDQEFAEQYF	TGTGCCAGCAGCCAAGATCAGGAATTCGCGGAGCAGTACTTC
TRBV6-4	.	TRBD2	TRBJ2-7	CASSPTSGSSYEQYF	TGTGCCAGCAGTCCGACTAGCGGGAGCTCCTACGAGCAGTACTTC
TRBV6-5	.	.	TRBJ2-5	CASSYPGSETQYF	TGTGCCAGCAGTTATCCGGGGAGCGAGACCCAGTACTTC
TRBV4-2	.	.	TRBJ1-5	CASSQVSWGGQPQHF	TGTGCCAGCAGCCAAGTTTCGTGGGGGGGTCAGCCCCAGCATTTT